What follows are 19 T cell receptor beta chains derived from one specimen sequenced in a study of blood T cell repertoires in COVID-19. Assay used: immunoSEQ multiplex PCR; TCRdb lists only in-frame clones, some missing. This repertoire shows some 300,000 clones, around 90% found once; its top ten account for about 1.7%. Sequencing was performed on PBMCs or T cells enriched from blood (not recorded which). The source is a woman aged 40 to 50 who had recovered from COVID-19.

The chain employs TRBV2 and TRBJ2-1; weak D call: TRBD1 (5 bases). Germline CDR1 reads SNHLY; CDR2 reads FYNNEI. The CDR3 totals 14 residues. Trimming left V 7 bases short and J 0 bases short, with 10 bases between. DNA for the CDR3: TGTGCCAGCAATAAGGGGCCCTCCTACAATGAGCAGTTCTTC. It translates to CASNKGPSYNEQFF.

V is TRBV7-3 and J is TRBJ2-2, with a tentative D call TRBD2 (5 bases). The CDR3 covers 15 residues. V lost 3 bases and J lost 4, with 12 bases in between. In germline, CDR1 is SGHTA, CDR2 FQGTGA. CDR3 nucleotides: TGTGCCAGCAGCTTGGACTCACGTAGCACCGGGGAGCTGTTTTTT. Protein product: CASSLDSRSTGELFF.

This sequence joins TRBV9 and TRBJ1-1; 7 nucleotides align to TRBD1. The V and J ends lost 2 bases and 1 base, in that order; junction bases with no gene match: 2. Germline V CDR1 and CDR2: SGDLS, YYNGEE. This CDR3 comprises 14 residues. The CDR3 DNA reads as TGTGCCAGCAGCGTCACAGGGGCGAACACTGAAGCTTTCTTT. Residues: CASSVTGANTEAFF.

This chain uses TRBV5-1 with TRBJ2-1, with a weak D call TRBD2 (6 bases). Germline CDR1 reads SGHRS; CDR2 reads YFSETQ. V was trimmed by 0 bases and J by 5 bases, leaving 15 bases between them. This CDR3 contains 16 residues. The CDR3 DNA reads TGCGCCAGCAGCTTGGTCACGCGGGACCCTAACAATGAGCAGTTCTTC. Translated, it gives CASSLVTRDPNNEQFF.

The sample holds a few counts of this clone. This chain joins TRBV6-2 or TRBV6-3 and TRBJ2-2, with a weak D call TRBD2 (5 bases). Germline CDR1 and CDR2: MNHEY and SVGEGT. V lost 5 bases and J 2 bases, leaving 18 bases between the germline ends. The CDR3 loop spans 17 amino acids. CDR3 residues: CASSPSRRVINTGELFF. CDR3 sequence (DNA): TGTGCCAGCAGTCCATCAAGGCGGGTGATAAACACCGGGGAGCTGTTTTTT.

V usage is TRBV24-1 and J usage is TRBJ2-3; tentative D call: TRBD2 (6 bases). From germline, CDR1 is KGHDR and CDR2 SFDVKD. The CDR3 totals 13 residues. The V end was cut by 7 bases, the J end by 6 bases, with 13 bases between. CDR3 in DNA: TGTGCCACCAGAGGGACCGCGGGGGATACGCAGTATTTT. It translates to CATRGTAGDTQYF.

The chain is built from TRBV11-2 and TRBJ1-3, with no clear D. Germline assignment: CDR1 SGHAT and CDR2 FQNNGV. This CDR3 comprises 11 residues. Trimming shortened V by 6 bases and J by 4 bases, and 4 bases separated the two germline ends. The CDR3, as DNA: TGTGCCAGCAGACACGGAAACACCATATATTTT. Protein product: CASRHGNTIYF.

This clone was observed at least ten times. The chain links TRBV2 to TRBJ2-5, with D perhaps TRBD2 (5 bases). Germline V gene lookup returns CDR1 SNHLY and CDR2 FYNNEI. With 2 bases removed from V and 7 bases from J, the gap between germline ends came to 11 bases. The CDR3 runs to 13 residues. CDR3 bases: TGTGCCAGCAGTGAATTTCTTGGAGGGACCCAGTACTTC. Translating it yields CASSEFLGGTQYF. Looking up the rest from reference TRBV2 and TRBJ2-5 gives the full variable domain: EPEVTQTPSHQVTQMGQEVILRCVPISNHLYFYWYRQILGQKVEFLVSFYNNEISEKSEIFDDQFSVERPDGSNFTLKIRSTKLEDSAMYFCASSEFLGGTQYFGPGTRLLVL.

The V call is TRBV27, the J call TRBJ1-1; D is undetermined. The CDR3 has 13 residues. The germline V gene encodes CDR1 MNHEY and CDR2 SMNVEV (reference sequence). Deletions cut 0 bases from V and 11 bases from J, with 13 bases between. CDR3 in amino acids: CASSLSSRRPAFF. The CDR3 bases are TGTGCCAGCAGTTTATCGTCGAGGCGTCCGGCTTTCTTT.

The chain employs TRBV11-3 and TRBJ2-2; unclear D gene. This CDR3 is 14 amino acids long. Germline loops: CDR1 SGHNT, CDR2 YENEEA. Trimming pared 5 bases from V and 2 bases from J, leaving 9 bases between. CDR3 sequence (DNA): TGTGCCAGCAGCCTTGGGCCCAACACCGGGGAGCTGTTTTTT. This translates into CASSLGPNTGELFF.

The chain recombines TRBV7-2 with TRBJ1-1, with a possible D match to TRBD1 (5 bases). Germline V gene sequence: CDR1 SGHTA, CDR2 FQGNSA. This CDR3 region has 17 residues. The V end was cut by 1 base, the J end by 0 bases, with 15 bases between. DNA for the CDR3: TGTGCCAGCAGCTTAGTAGGGAACAGGTACCTGAACACTGAAGCTTTCTTT. Its translation: CASSLVGNRYLNTEAFF.

The chain carries TRBV2 and TRBJ1-2, with D possibly TRBD1 on 6 matching bases. The germline gives CDR1 SNHLY, CDR2 FYNNEI. Deletions cut 7 bases from V and 3 bases from J, with 9 bases between. The CDR3 loop spans 12 amino acids. For the CDR3, the DNA is TGTGCCAGCAAAACAGGGTACTATGGCTACACCTTC. Protein product: CASKTGYYGYTF.

This CDR3 reads CASSTLRTFPYGYTF. In DNA, the CDR3 is TGTGCCAGCAGCACCCTGCGGACATTTCCTTATGGCTACACCTTC. The chain is built from TRBV13 and TRBJ1-2, with D possibly TRBD1 on 5 matching bases. Trimming took off 5 bases at V and 5 bases at J, with 18 bases between the two ends. The CDR3 totals 15 residues. Looked up from germline, CDR1 is PRHDT and CDR2 is FYEKMQ (reference sequence).

This chain links TRBV6-1 with TRBJ1-2; D uncertain. V was pared by 3 bases and J by 0 bases, with 14 bases between. Germline CDR1 is MNHNS and CDR2 is SASEGT. The CDR3 consists of 16 residues. For the CDR3, the DNA is TGTGCCAGCAGTGATCCGAGCAGCGAAGCTAACTATGGCTACACCTTC. Its translation is CASSDPSSEANYGYTF.

V is TRBV2 and J is TRBJ2-6, with D perhaps matching TRBD1 (6 bases). Trimming left V 6 bases short and J 2 bases short, with 11 bases between. Germline V gives CDR1 SNHLY, CDR2 FYNNEI. The CDR3 is 15 residues long. Written as DNA, the CDR3 is TGTGCCAGCAGCAAGGGGGTAACTGGGGCCAACGTCCTGACTTTC. Amino acid sequence: CASSKGVTGANVLTF. Full variable domain (outside the CDR3, taken from reference TRBV2 and TRBJ2-6): EPEVTQTPSHQVTQMGQEVILRCVPISNHLYFYWYRQILGQKVEFLVSFYNNEISEKSEIFDDQFSVERPDGSNFTLKIRSTKLEDSAMYFCASSKGVTGANVLTFGAGSRLTVL.

The V call is TRBV7-9, the J call TRBJ1-4; D gene unclear. CDR1 is SEHNR, CDR2 FQNEAQ, per germline (reference sequence). The CDR3 loop spans 17 amino acids. V lost 5 bases and J 6 bases, leaving 22 bases between the germline ends. CDR3 sequence: CASSGRDIRRTDEKLFF. The DNA of the CDR3 is TGTGCCAGCAGCGGGCGCGATATTCGAAGGACTGATGAAAAACTGTTTTTT.

V gene TRBV18 combines with J gene TRBJ1-2; D gene unclear. The ends were cut back, 3 bases at V and 7 bases at J, with 12 bases in the middle. The germline V gene has CDR1 KGHSH and CDR2 LQKENI. The CDR3 is made up of 13 amino acids. CDR3 region: CASSPIPRGGYTF. Here the CDR3 DNA reads TGTGCCAGCTCACCCATTCCCCGGGGTGGCTACACCTTC.

The J gene is TRBJ1-1, the V gene TRBV5-5; D ambiguous. Trimming cost V 1 base and J 3 bases, with 7 bases left between them. The CDR3 covers 13 residues. Germline V CDR1 and CDR2: SGHKS, YYEKEE (reference sequence). For the CDR3, the DNA is TGTGCCAGCAGCTTGTGGTCAGACACTGAAGCTTTCTTT. The encoded protein is CASSLWSDTEAFF.

In the case of this clone: In the same sample, other DNA sequences code for this CDR3. The chain joins TRBV2 to TRBJ2-5; 11 bases agree with TRBD2. The germline CDR1 and CDR2 sequences are SNHLY and FYNNEI. The CDR3 contains 14 residues. Losses at the gene ends were 4 bases for V and 5 bases for J; bases not matched to a gene: 3. The CDR3 reads CASSGLAGGETQYF. As DNA, the CDR3 is TGTGCCAGCAGTGGATTAGCGGGGGGGGAGACCCAGTACTTC.